The 17 T cell receptor beta chains listed next were all sequenced from one sample in a study of human T cells and chemical hapten exposure. TCRdb fed the RACE reads into MiXCR, producing one record per CDR3 protein. The sample carries some 330,000 distinct CDR3 sequences, 5.5% recorded once. Time point denoted: pre-sensitization, week 0. The treatment here: therapeutic diphenylcyclopropenone sensitization with weekly scalp DPC. Sample: whole blood, taken in connection with sensitization to the hapten diphenylcyclopropenone (DPC). These receptors all stem from a woman between 18 and 30 years old with alopecia areata. Some clones in this sample may be carry-over from other donors' samples.

This clonotype has just a few counts. The gene calls are TRBV6-1 and TRBJ1-3; a weak D match, TRBD1 (5 bases). Germline V CDR1 and CDR2: MNHNS, SASEGT. This CDR3 spans 15 amino acids. V lost 3 bases, J lost 0 bases, and 9 bases lay in between. CDR3 protein: CASSDGTFSGNTIYF. DNA of the CDR3: TGTGCCAGCAGTGACGGGACTTTCTCTGGAAACACCATATATTTT.

The chain couples TRBV9 to TRBJ2-3; 8 nucleotides match TRBD1. Germline V gene lookup returns CDR1 SGDLS and CDR2 YYNGEE. CDR3 length: 16 amino acids. The V segment lost 1 base and the J segment 1 base; nucleotides outside the gene matches: 5. CDR3 sequence: CASSVLPGGGTDTQYF. The CDR3 nucleotides read TGTGCCAGCAGCGTACTCCCAGGGGGCGGCACAGATACGCAGTATTTT.

J is TRBJ2-1 and V is TRBV20-1, with D possibly called TRBD1 or TRBD2 (5 bases each). Germline CDR1 and CDR2: DFQATT and SNEGSKA (reference sequence). The CDR3 extends over 14 amino acids. Deletions cut 3 bases from V and 3 bases from J, with 12 bases between. CDR3 loop: CSASWQGDYNEQFF. The CDR3 DNA sequence: TGCAGTGCTAGCTGGCAGGGAGACTACAATGAGCAGTTCTTC.

V is TRBV7-3 and J is TRBJ1-6; D unclear. This CDR3 comprises 16 residues. Germline CDR1 SGHTA, CDR2 FQGTGA. The V end was cut by 1 base, the J end by 0 bases, with 7 bases between. CDR3 nucleotide sequence: TGTGCCAGCAGCTTAATGGGGAGCTCCTATAATTCACCCCTCCACTTT. Translation: CASSLMGSSYNSPLHF.

Many counts were recorded for this clonotype. This rearrangement joins TRBV12-3 or TRBV12-4 to TRBJ2-1; the match to TRBD2 covers 9 bases. Trimming at V came to 5 bases and at J to 4 bases, leaving 9 bases not matched to a gene. This CDR3 spans 16 amino acids. The DNA for the CDR3 is TGTGCCAGCAGTCATGCAAGCGGGGGGACTTACAATGAGCAGTTCTTC. It yields the protein CASSHASGGTYNEQFF.

This clonotype has just a few counts. DNA for the CDR3: TGCAGCGTTGAAGTATATCAGAACAATGAGCAGTTCTTC. This sequence encodes CSVEVYQNNEQFF. The chain carries TRBV29-1 and TRBJ2-1; D call uncertain. The CDR3 runs to 13 residues. Germline V gene data show CDR1 as SQVTM and CDR2 as ANQGSEA. Trimming cost V 1 base and J 5 bases, with 9 bases left between them.

In its sample, this clonotype was seen a few times. This chain uses TRBV4-3 with TRBJ1-2; 8 bases align to TRBD1. The J segment lost 7 bases and the V segment lost 0 bases, leaving 7 bases of the junction unmatched. This CDR3 comprises 15 residues. Per germline, CDR1 LGHNA and CDR2 YSLEER. The CDR3 coding sequence is TGCGCCAGCAGCCAAGATGGCAGGGGGCGGGGTGGCTACACCTTC. This gives the protein CASSQDGRGRGGYTF.

This chain links TRBV5-5 with TRBJ2-5, with a tentative D call TRBD2 (5 bases). Per germline, CDR1 SGHKS and CDR2 YYEKEE (reference sequence). The CDR3 loop spans 15 amino acids. Trimming pared 3 bases from V and 5 bases from J, leaving 17 bases between. The CDR3 region has the DNA TGTGCCAGCAGCTCCTACTGGGCCGGGAAGGAGACCCAGTACTTC. As protein: CASSSYWAGKETQYF.

This clonotype occurred many times. The chain couples TRBV2 to TRBJ2-3; no definite D call. This CDR3 has 11 amino acids. Trimming took off 4 bases at V and 5 bases at J, with 4 bases between the two ends. The germline V gene encodes CDR1 SNHLY and CDR2 FYNNEI. Here the CDR3 DNA reads TGTGCCAGCAGTGCTTTAGATACGCAGTATTTT. It codes for CASSALDTQYF.

This clonotype was detected ten times or more. Germline and junction disagree at one end, which may indicate a read error. The chain joins TRBV5-1 to TRBJ2-5; TRBD2 agrees at 9 bases. The germline gives CDR1 SGHRS, CDR2 YFSETQ. CDR3 size: 14 residues. CDR3 sequence reads: CASSPGLAGGTQYF. The DNA for the CDR3 is TGTGCCAGCAGTCCGGGACTAGCAGGAGGGACCCAGTACTTC.

This clonotype came up many times. The chain joins TRBV5-1 to TRBJ2-1; a possible D gene is TRBD1 (6 bases). Germline V gene data show CDR1 as SGHRS and CDR2 as YFSETQ. This CDR3 contains 14 residues. With 2 bases removed from V and 6 bases from J, the gap between germline ends came to 12 bases. CDR3 nucleotides: TGCGCCAGCAGCTTCGCCGGGACATCCAATGAGCAGTTCTTC. Translated: CASSFAGTSNEQFF.

The sample holds many counts of this clonotype. The chain recombines TRBV4-1 with TRBJ2-6; D may correspond to TRBD1 or TRBD2 (6 bases each). Deletions cut 1 base from V and 0 bases from J, with 10 bases between. Looked up from germline, CDR1 is MGHRA and CDR2 is YSYEKL. The CDR3 totals 17 residues. The CDR3 nucleotides read TGCGCCAGCAGCCAAGGGGGGGCCCTCTCTGGGGCCAACGTCCTGACTTTC. It yields the protein CASSQGGALSGANVLTF.

The V and J genes are TRBV2 and TRBJ1-2, with unresolved D. V was pared by 2 bases and J by 5 bases, with 9 bases between. The germline V gene has CDR1 SNHLY and CDR2 FYNNEI. This CDR3 region has 13 residues. The CDR3 loop is CASSEIRTYGYTF. The CDR3 DNA reads as TGTGCCAGCAGTGAAATCAGGACTTATGGCTACACCTTC.

The gene calls are TRBV7-9 and TRBJ2-5; possible D gene TRBD1, 6 bases. Looked up from germline, CDR1 is SEHNR and CDR2 is FQNEAQ (reference sequence). Trimming removed 4 bases from V and 0 bases from J, with 12 bases in between. The CDR3 is 15 amino acids. The CDR3 protein is CASSSSRGNQETQYF. DNA of the CDR3: TGTGCCAGCAGCTCAAGCAGGGGAAACCAAGAGACCCAGTACTTC.

This clonotype has ten or more counts. In DNA, the CDR3 is TGTGCCAGCAGCTTCGGGACACTGGGCACAGATACGCAGTATTTT. It codes for CASSFGTLGTDTQYF. The chain carries TRBV7-9 and TRBJ2-3, with D tentatively TRBD1 (6 bases). Germline V gene sequence: CDR1 SEHNR, CDR2 FQNEAQ (reference sequence). Trimming stripped 3 bases from V and 1 base from J, with 11 bases between. CDR3 length equals 15 residues. Full variable domain (rest looked up from reference TRBV7-9 and TRBJ2-3): DTGVSQNPRHKITKRGQNVTFRCDPISEHNRLYWYRQTLGQGPEFLTYFQNEAQLEKSRLLSDRFSAERPKGSFSTLEIQRTEQGDSAMYLCASSFGTLGTDTQYFGPGTRLTVL.

This clonotype has a count of ten or more. This CDR3 reads CASSLEFVLDEAFF. CDR3 in DNA: TGTGCCAGCAGCTTAGAATTCGTTTTGGATGAAGCTTTCTTT. The chain employs TRBV7-9 and TRBJ1-1; D is undetermined. Trimming cost V 1 base and J 7 bases, with 13 bases left between them. This CDR3 spans 14 amino acids. CDR1 and CDR2 from the germline V gene are SEHNR and FQNEAQ (reference sequence).

This clonotype showed up just a few times. This chain links TRBV4-2 with TRBJ1-6, with TRBD1 matching 10 bases. The CDR3 runs to 16 residues. V lost 0 bases and J lost 10; bases outside the gene matches: 6. Germline V gives CDR1 LGHNA, CDR2 YNFKEQ. CDR3 residues: CASSQEPGQGQSPLHF. The CDR3 DNA reads TGTGCCAGCAGCCAAGAGCCGGGACAGGGGCAATCACCCCTCCACTTT.